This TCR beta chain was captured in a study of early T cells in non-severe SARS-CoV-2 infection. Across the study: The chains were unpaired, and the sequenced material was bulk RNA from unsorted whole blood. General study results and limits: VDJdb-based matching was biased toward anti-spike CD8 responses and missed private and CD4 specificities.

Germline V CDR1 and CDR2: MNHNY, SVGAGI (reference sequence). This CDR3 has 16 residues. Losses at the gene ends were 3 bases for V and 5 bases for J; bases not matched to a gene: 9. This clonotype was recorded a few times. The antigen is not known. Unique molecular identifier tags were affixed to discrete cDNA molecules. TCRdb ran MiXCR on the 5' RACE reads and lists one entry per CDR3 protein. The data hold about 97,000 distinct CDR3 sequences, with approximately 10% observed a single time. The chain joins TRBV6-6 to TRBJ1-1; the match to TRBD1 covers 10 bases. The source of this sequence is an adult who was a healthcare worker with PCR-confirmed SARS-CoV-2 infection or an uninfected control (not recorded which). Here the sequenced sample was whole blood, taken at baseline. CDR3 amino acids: CASSYGADRGRTEAFF. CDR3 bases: TGTGCCAGCAGTTATGGCGCGGACAGGGGGAGGACTGAAGCTTTCTTT.